The present entry profiles one T cell receptor (beta chain) with its context. Libraries were prepared by immunoSEQ multiplex PCR; TCRdb keeps only in-frame clonotypes and omits some of them. The table records 14,000 to 15,000 clones, roughly 92% of them present only once. Germline lookup yields CDR1 KGHDR and CDR2 SFDVKD. V was clipped by 1 base and J by 8 bases; unmatched bases: 17. CDR3 length: 19 residues. This entry belongs to a study of blood T cell repertoires in COVID-19. The TCR originated in a human donor with active COVID-19. The donor label of this sample is uncertain. This sequence joins TRBV24-1 and TRBJ2-2; TRBD1 matches 8 bases. Sequenced input: peripheral blood. The CDR3 loop reads CATSDLRTSGQGRIGELFF. The CDR3 DNA reads TGTGCCACCAGTGATTTACGGACGAGCGGACAGGGTCGGATAGGGGAGCTGTTTTTT.